A single T cell receptor (beta chain) is shown here with its context. The antigen remains undetermined. After isolation, RNA underwent reverse transcription to generate cDNA as the sequencing template. Sequencing used immunoSEQ multiplex PCR; TCRdb keeps in-frame clones, though not all of them. The sample holds 150,000 to 200,000 clones, roughly 60% seen once. This CDR3 has 14 amino acids. Trimming took off 1 base at V and 6 bases at J, with 9 bases between the two ends. Germline CDR1 SGHVS, CDR2 FQNEAQ. Treatment specified: oral pan-JAK inhibitor, 5-10 mg twice daily. The sample originates from a study of CD8+ T cells in alopecia areata. Study-wide results and caveats: Higher clonality and more expanded CD8+ clones appeared in lesional than normal scalp.

This chain uses TRBV7-8 with TRBJ2-2, with D tentatively TRBD1 or TRBD2 (5 bases each). The source was CD4+ T cells sorted from blood, collected at week 24, from a patient treated with tofacitinib. The source is a human donor with alopecia areata. The CDR3 DNA reads TGTGCCAGCAGCTTAGTATCGGGGCCCGGGGAGCTGTTTTTT. Translation: CASSLVSGPGELFF. The variable domain in full, completed from reference TRBV7-8 and TRBJ2-2, reads GAGVSQSPRYKVAKRGQDVALRCDPISGHVSLFWYQQALGQGPEFLTYFQNEAQLDKSGLPSDRFFAERPEGSVSTLKIQRTQQEDSAVYLCASSLVSGPGELFFGEGSRLTVL.